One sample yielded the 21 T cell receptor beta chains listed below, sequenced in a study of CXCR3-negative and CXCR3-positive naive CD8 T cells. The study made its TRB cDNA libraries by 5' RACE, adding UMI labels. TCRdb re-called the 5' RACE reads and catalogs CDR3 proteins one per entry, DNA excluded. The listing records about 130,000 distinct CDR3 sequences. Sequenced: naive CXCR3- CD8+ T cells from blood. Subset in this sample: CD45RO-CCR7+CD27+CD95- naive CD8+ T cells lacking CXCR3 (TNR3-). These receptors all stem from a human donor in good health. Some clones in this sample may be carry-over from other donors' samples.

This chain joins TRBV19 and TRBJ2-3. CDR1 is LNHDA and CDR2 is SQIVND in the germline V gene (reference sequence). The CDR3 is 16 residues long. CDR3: CASSMSADTSTDTQYF.

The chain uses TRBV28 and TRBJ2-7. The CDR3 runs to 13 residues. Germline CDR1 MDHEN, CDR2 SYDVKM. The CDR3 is CASSLVSPYEQYF.

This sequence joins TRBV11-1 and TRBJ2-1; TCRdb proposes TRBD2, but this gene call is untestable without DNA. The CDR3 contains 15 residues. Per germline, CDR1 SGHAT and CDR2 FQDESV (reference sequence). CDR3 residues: CASSLASGTSIEQFF.

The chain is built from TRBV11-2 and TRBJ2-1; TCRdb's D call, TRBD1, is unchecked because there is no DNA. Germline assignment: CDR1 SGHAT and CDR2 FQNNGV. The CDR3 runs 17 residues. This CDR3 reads CASGLGVGAVNYNEQFF.

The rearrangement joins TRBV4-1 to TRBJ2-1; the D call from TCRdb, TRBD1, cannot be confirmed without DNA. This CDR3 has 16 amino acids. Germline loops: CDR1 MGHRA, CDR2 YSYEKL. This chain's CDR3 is CASSPTGGFSYNEQFF.

This CDR3 is CSVNTATLNQPQHF. The chain recombines TRBV29-1 with TRBJ1-5. Germline CDR1 reads SQVTM; CDR2 reads ANQGSEA. The CDR3 runs 14 residues.

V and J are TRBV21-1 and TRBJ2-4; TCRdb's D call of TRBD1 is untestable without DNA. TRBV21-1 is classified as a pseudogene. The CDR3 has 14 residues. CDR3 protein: CASIHREAKNIQYF.

The CDR3 sequence: CASSFQRGDYEQYF. The V gene is TRBV12-3 or TRBV12-4, the J gene TRBJ2-7; TCRdb lists TRBD2, though no DNA is available to test this call. The CDR3 sequence is 14 residues long.

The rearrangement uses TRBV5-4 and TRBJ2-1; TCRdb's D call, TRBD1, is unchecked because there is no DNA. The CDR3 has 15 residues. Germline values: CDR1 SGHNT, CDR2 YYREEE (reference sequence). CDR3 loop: CASSLDGGWGDEQFF.

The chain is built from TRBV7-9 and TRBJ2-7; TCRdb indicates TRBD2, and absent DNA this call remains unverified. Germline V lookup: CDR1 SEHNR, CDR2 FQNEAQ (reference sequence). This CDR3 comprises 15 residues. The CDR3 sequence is CASSSIRDSFDEQYF. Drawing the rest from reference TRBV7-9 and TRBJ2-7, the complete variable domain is DTGVSQNPRHKITKRGQNVTFRCDPISEHNRLYWYRQTLGQGPEFLTYFQNEAQLEKSRLLSDRFSAERPKGSFSTLEIQRTEQGDSAMYLCASSSIRDSFDEQYFGPGTRLTVT.

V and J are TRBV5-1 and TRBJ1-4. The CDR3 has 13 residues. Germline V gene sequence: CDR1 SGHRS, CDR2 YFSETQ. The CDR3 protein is CASSPYNNEKLFF.

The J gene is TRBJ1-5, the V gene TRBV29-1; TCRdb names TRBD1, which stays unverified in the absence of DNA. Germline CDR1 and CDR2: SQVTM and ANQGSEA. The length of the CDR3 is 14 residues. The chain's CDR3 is CSVAQGYGNQPQHF.

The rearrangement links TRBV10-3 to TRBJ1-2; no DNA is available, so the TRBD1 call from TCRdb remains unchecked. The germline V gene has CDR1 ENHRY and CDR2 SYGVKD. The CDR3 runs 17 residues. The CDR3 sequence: CAISESKQGRGNYGYTF.

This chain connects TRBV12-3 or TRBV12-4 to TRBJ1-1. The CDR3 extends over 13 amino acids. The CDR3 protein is CASSFGPNTEAFF.

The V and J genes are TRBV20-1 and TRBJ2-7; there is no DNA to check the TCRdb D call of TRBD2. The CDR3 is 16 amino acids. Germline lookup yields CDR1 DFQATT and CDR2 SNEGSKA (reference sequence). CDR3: CSARGSGGIFSYEQYF.

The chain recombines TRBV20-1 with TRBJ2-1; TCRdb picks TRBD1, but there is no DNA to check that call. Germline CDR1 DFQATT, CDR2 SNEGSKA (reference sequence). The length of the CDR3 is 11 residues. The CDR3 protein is CSARTSNPRFF.

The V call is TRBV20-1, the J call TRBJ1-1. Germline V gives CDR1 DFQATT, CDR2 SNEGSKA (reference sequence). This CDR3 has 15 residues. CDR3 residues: CSASILEDRPTEAFF.

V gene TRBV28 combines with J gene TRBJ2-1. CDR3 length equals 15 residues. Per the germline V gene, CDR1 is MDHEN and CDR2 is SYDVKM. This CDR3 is CASRKTLSSYNEQFF.

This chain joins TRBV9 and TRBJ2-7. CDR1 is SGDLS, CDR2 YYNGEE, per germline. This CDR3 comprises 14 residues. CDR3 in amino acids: CASSPMDSSYEQYF.

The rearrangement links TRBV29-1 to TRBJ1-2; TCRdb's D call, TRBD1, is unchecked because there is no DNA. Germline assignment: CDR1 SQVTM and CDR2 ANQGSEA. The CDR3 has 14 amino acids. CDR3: CSVGTSGDSYGYTF.

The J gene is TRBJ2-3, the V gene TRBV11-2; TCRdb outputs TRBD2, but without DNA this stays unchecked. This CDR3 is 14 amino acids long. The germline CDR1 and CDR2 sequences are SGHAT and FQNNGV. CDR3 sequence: CASSPTGPPDTQYF.